These 21 T cell receptor beta chains were sequenced from one sample in a study of early T cells in non-severe SARS-CoV-2 infection. MiXCR was run by TCRdb on the 5' RACE reads, yielding one entry per CDR3 protein. The top ten hold roughly 6.9% of the sample, which has approximately 47,000 distinct CDR3 sequences, 6.2% seen once. The sample in question was whole blood, obtained at baseline. Source of these receptors: an adult who was a healthcare worker with PCR-confirmed SARS-CoV-2 infection or an uninfected control (not recorded which).

In its sample, this clonotype was seen many times. The chain joins TRBV2 to TRBJ2-3; TRBD1 agrees at 10 bases. The CDR3 has 18 amino acids. The V gene end was trimmed by 6 bases and the J gene end by 0 bases; junction bases not matched to a gene: 12. The germline CDR1 and CDR2 sequences are SNHLY and FYNNEI. The DNA for the CDR3 is TGTGCCAGCAGGCCCCGGGGACAGGGGCCGAAAAGCACAGATACGCAGTATTTT. It codes for CASRPRGQGPKSTDTQYF. The full variable domain, completed using reference TRBV2 and TRBJ2-3, is EPEVTQTPSHQVTQMGQEVILRCVPISNHLYFYWYRQILGQKVEFLVSFYNNEISEKSEIFDDQFSVERPDGSNFTLKIRSTKLEDSAMYFCASRPRGQGPKSTDTQYFGPGTRLTVL.

The sample holds many counts of this clonotype. V and J are TRBV7-2 and TRBJ1-2; D possibly corresponds to TRBD1 (5 bases). V lost 2 bases and J lost 4, with 14 bases in between. Germline loops: CDR1 SGHTA, CDR2 FQGNSA. The CDR3 is 15 residues long. Here the CDR3 reads CASSLSFRAFYGYTF. The CDR3 nucleotides are TGTGCCAGCAGCTTAAGTTTCAGGGCGTTCTATGGCTACACCTTC.

The table lists this clonotype with many counts. The chain links TRBV7-3 to TRBJ2-1; TRBD2 might be the D (5 bases). With 4 bases removed from V and 10 bases from J, the gap between germline ends came to 14 bases. The CDR3 consists of 13 residues. Germline V CDR1 and CDR2: SGHTA, FQGTGA. CDR3 DNA: TGTGCCAGCAGCTCGGACTCCCGCGCAGAGCAGTTCTTC. It codes for CASSSDSRAEQFF. The complete variable domain, with remaining parts taken from reference TRBV7-3 and TRBJ2-1, reads GAGVSQTPSNKVTEKGKYVELRCDPISGHTALYWYRQSLGQGPEFLIYFQGTGAADDSGLPNDRFFAVRPEGSVSTLKIQRTERGDSAVYLCASSSDSRAEQFFGPGTRLTVL.

The rearrangement uses TRBV12-3 or TRBV12-4 and TRBJ1-5; D is unclear. Deletions cut 1 base from V and 1 base from J, with 2 bases between. The CDR3 length is 13 residues. The CDR3 DNA reads as TGTGCCAGCAGTTTAGAGAGCAATCAGCCCCAGCATTTT. Its translation is CASSLESNQPQHF.

This clonotype showed up many times. The rearrangement joins TRBV5-4 to TRBJ2-2; the D is unclear. Trimming cost V 2 bases and J 3 bases, with 2 bases left between them. The germline V gene encodes CDR1 SGHNT and CDR2 YYREEE (reference sequence). This CDR3 region has 12 residues. CDR3 coding DNA: TGTGCCAGCAGCTTCCACACCGGGGAGCTGTTTTTT. Amino acid sequence: CASSFHTGELFF.

Only a few counts were recorded for this clonotype. The genes are TRBV6-1 and TRBJ1-6; D is ambiguous. The CDR3 sequence is 13 residues long. Germline CDR1 and CDR2: MNHNS and SASEGT. V lost 4 bases and J lost 8, with 9 bases in between. The CDR3 DNA sequence: TGTGCCAGCAGTGTGGGGTATGATTCACCCCTCCACTTT. Its protein is CASSVGYDSPLHF.

This clonotype was counted at least ten times. The gene calls are TRBV6-2 or TRBV6-3 and TRBJ2-2; 12 positions match TRBD2. CDR1 MNHEY and CDR2 SVGEGT come from the germline V gene. This CDR3 has 17 residues. The V gene end was trimmed by 6 bases and the J gene end by 6 bases; junction bases not matched to a gene: 11. CDR3 DNA: TGTGCCAGCAGAAAAGCGCGTCTAGCGGGAGGGCCCGGGGAGCTGTTTTTT. Its protein is CASRKARLAGGPGELFF.

This clonotype was counted between two and nine times. The CDR3 is CASSLVVSAYEQYF. The CDR3 DNA sequence: TGTGCCAGCAGCTTAGTAGTGTCCGCCTACGAGCAGTACTTC. The V call is TRBV11-1, the J call TRBJ2-7; D is ambiguous. The CDR3 contains 14 residues. Trimming pared 1 base from V and 2 bases from J, leaving 9 bases between. Germline CDR1 and CDR2: SGHAT and FQDESV (reference sequence).

This clonotype was picked up many times. This chain connects TRBV7-3 to TRBJ1-4; no clear D gene. In germline, CDR1 is SGHTA, CDR2 FQGTGA. The CDR3 spans 15 residues. With 5 bases removed from V and 0 bases from J, the gap between germline ends came to 10 bases. CDR3 DNA sequence: TGTGCCAGCAGCATCTCTGGCGCAACTAATGAAAAACTGTTTTTT. The encoded protein is CASSISGATNEKLFF.

This clonotype was picked up many times. The chain is built from TRBV18 and TRBJ2-6; 14 nucleotides agree with TRBD2. V gave up 8 bases and J gave up 1 base; unmatched junction bases: 10. The CDR3 loop spans 19 amino acids. Germline assignment: CDR1 KGHSH and CDR2 LQKENI. The CDR3 reads CASTGLAGDFWSGANVLTF. CDR3 in DNA: TGTGCCAGCACGGGACTAGCGGGAGACTTTTGGTCTGGGGCCAACGTCCTGACTTTC.

V usage is TRBV7-9 and J usage is TRBJ2-3; TRBD1 agrees at 7 bases. The V segment lost 5 bases and the J segment 0 bases; nucleotides outside the gene matches: 5. This CDR3 is built from 15 residues. Germline V gene sequence: CDR1 SEHNR, CDR2 FQNEAQ (reference sequence). CDR3 amino acids: CASSPGTVSTDTQYF. CDR3 bases: TGTGCCAGCAGCCCGGGGACAGTAAGCACAGATACGCAGTATTTT.

This clonotype was seen many times. The chain combines TRBV6-2 or TRBV6-3 with TRBJ2-4; TRBD1 aligns across 8 bases. Germline CDR1 and CDR2: MNHEY and SVGEGT. V lost 9 bases, J lost 10 bases, and 8 bases stayed unmatched. The length of the CDR3 is 12 residues. The CDR3 DNA reads as TGTGCCAGTAGTCCGGACAGGGAGATTCAGTACTTC. Its translation: CASSPDREIQYF.

This clonotype was counted at least ten times. The chain carries TRBV5-1 and TRBJ2-1; D ambiguous. The CDR3 runs to 12 residues. Germline CDR1 SGHRS, CDR2 YFSETQ. Trimming left V 5 bases short and J 5 bases short, with 8 bases between. The CDR3 coding sequence is TGCGCCAGCAGGAGAAGGGACAATGAGCAGTTCTTC. It encodes CASRRRDNEQFF.

This clonotype has only a few counts. This chain uses TRBV2 with TRBJ2-7, with no clear D. With 6 bases removed from V and 2 bases from J, the gap between germline ends came to 14 bases. The germline V gene encodes CDR1 SNHLY and CDR2 FYNNEI. This CDR3 has 14 amino acids. DNA of the CDR3: TGTGCCAGCAGCGATTTCAGGTTTACCTACGAGCAGTACTTC. Amino acids: CASSDFRFTYEQYF.

A few counts support this clonotype. This chain joins TRBV7-2 and TRBJ2-7, with 7 positions matching TRBD2. CDR1 and CDR2 (germline): SGHTA, FQGNSA. The V and J ends lost 1 base and 6 bases, in that order; junction bases with no gene match: 9. The CDR3 is made up of 15 amino acids. Written as DNA, the CDR3 is TGTGCCAGCAGCTTAGAAGGTGGGAGGGCCGGCGAGCAGTACTTC. This translates into CASSLEGGRAGEQYF.

As to this clonotype: A clone one base away is much larger, so this may be a read error. J is TRBJ2-2 and V is TRBV28, with unresolved D. CDR1 is MDHEN, CDR2 SYDVKM, per germline. Trimming shortened V by 11 bases and J by 1 base, and 8 bases separated the two germline ends. CDR3 length: 12 amino acids. This chain's CDR3 is CAGWKNTGELFF. The CDR3 bases are TGTGCCGGCTGGAAGAACACCGGGGAGCTGTTTTTT.

The chain has TRBV28 and TRBJ1-2, with 7 bases fitting TRBD1. The CDR3 length is 12 residues. Germline-derived CDR1 and CDR2 are MDHEN and SYDVKM. V lost 6 bases, J lost 4 bases, and 2 bases stayed unmatched. The CDR3 protein is CASRGTVYGYTF. DNA for the CDR3: TGTGCCAGCAGGGGGACAGTCTATGGCTACACCTTC.

This clonotype appeared many times. The chain joins TRBV20-1 to TRBJ1-6; D call uncertain. Germline V gene sequence: CDR1 DFQATT, CDR2 SNEGSKA (reference sequence). Trimming removed 5 bases at V and 14 bases at J, with 19 bases between. CDR3 length: 13 amino acids. CDR3 protein: CSAGGLSILALHF. CDR3 nucleotide sequence: TGCAGTGCTGGCGGGTTAAGCATCCTAGCCCTCCACTTT.

This clonotype has only a few counts. The chain employs TRBV27 and TRBJ1-5, with a possible D match to TRBD1 (6 bases). Germline V gene lookup returns CDR1 MNHEY and CDR2 SMNVEV (reference sequence). V was clipped by 6 bases and J by 3 bases, with 12 bases between them. The CDR3 is 14 amino acids. For the CDR3, the DNA is TGTGCCAGCAGAGGGGGGACAATCAATCAGCCCCAGCATTTT. Its protein is CASRGGTINQPQHF.

CDR3 residues: CASSELGNEQFF. The CDR3 bases are TGCGCCAGCAGTGAGTTGGGGAATGAGCAGTTCTTC. The chain couples TRBV10-1 to TRBJ2-1; D call uncertain. Between the trimmed V and J ends, which lost 1 base and 7 bases, there was a span of 5 bases. Germline loops: CDR1 WNHNN, CDR2 SYGVQD (reference sequence). The CDR3 loop spans 12 amino acids.

This clonotype is medium-sized (0.01 to 0.1%) by share. This sequence joins TRBV12-3 or TRBV12-4 and TRBJ2-7, with D perhaps TRBD1 (5 bases). V lost 0 bases and J lost 1, with 7 bases in between. The CDR3 length is 14 residues. The CDR3 here is CASSLAGASYEQYF. As DNA, the CDR3 is TGTGCCAGCAGTTTAGCAGGGGCTTCCTACGAGCAGTACTTC.